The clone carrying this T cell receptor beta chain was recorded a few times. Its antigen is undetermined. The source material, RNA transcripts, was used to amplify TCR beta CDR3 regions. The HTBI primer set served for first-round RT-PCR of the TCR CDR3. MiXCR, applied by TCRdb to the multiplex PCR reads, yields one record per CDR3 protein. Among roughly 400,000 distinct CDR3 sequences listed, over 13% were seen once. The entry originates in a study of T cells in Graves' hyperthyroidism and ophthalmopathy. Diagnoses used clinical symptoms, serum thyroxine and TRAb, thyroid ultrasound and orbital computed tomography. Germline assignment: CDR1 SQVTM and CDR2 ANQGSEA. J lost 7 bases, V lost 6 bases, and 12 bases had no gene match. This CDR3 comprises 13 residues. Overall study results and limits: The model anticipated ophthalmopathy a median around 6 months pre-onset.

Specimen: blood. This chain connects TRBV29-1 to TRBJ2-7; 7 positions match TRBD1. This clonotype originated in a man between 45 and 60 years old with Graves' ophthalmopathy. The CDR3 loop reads CSVETGPHGEQYF. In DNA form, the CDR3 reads TGCAGCGTCGAGACAGGGCCCCATGGGGAGCAGTACTTC.